The rows below give T cell receptor beta chains drawn from one sample of a study of blood T cell repertoires in COVID-19. Assay: immunoSEQ multiplex PCR; the TCRdb copy retains only in-frame clones and omits some. The table shows over 70,000 clones, with approximately 76% occurring only once. The sample consisted of peripheral blood. The source of these receptors is a man between 65 and 85 years old with acute or convalescent COVID-19. CDR3s include the opening cysteine and the closing phenylalanine or tryptophan.

>TRBV24-1|TRBJ2-2
CATSDHPSGRSVGELFF
>TRBV28|TRBJ1-5
CASNGQFNQPQHF
>TRBV6-1|TRBJ2-5
CASSEMSGGRAGGETQYF
>TRBV5-1|TRBJ2-1
CASSLGAANNEQFF
>TRBV5-4|TRBJ1-2
CASSSKRGGYGYTF
>TRBV2|TRBJ1-1
CASSKQGGTEAFF
>TRBV19|TRBJ1-4
CASSDRGTGNEKLFF
>TRBV6-1|TRBJ1-1
CASSETDRNTEAFF
>TRBV10-3|TRBJ2-7
CAISVFSGPTYEQYF
>TRBV29-1|TRBJ2-5
CSVERTGGAETQYF
>TRBV5-1|TRBJ1-1
CASSLSGGVAEAFF
>TRBV5-4|TRBJ1-2
CASSSGTGGASGYTF
>TRBV30|TRBJ1-1
CAWETQGVGQAFF